What follows are 11 T cell receptor beta chains derived from one specimen sequenced in a study of T cell responses to AZD1222 COVID-19 vaccine. TCRdb's table, derived via immunoSEQ multiplex PCR, lists solely in-frame clones and lacks some. The sample includes some 150,000 clones, around 87% seen only once; the top ten take roughly 4%. Sequences were derived from peripheral blood, sampled 28 days after the second AZD1222 dose. The receptors were gathered from an adult who received the AZD1222 COVID-19 vaccine.

This sequence joins TRBV7-2 and TRBJ2-1; D remains unclear. The length of the CDR3 is 13 residues. Looked up from germline, CDR1 is SGHTA and CDR2 is FQGNSA. V gave up 1 base and J gave up 8 bases, with 9 bases separating them. The CDR3 is CASSLVGVDEQFF. CDR3 DNA: TGTGCCAGCAGCTTAGTTGGGGTGGATGAGCAGTTCTTC.

The genes are TRBV6-5 and TRBJ1-5, with D perhaps matching TRBD1 (5 bases). CDR1 MNHEY and CDR2 SVGAGI come from the germline V gene. V lost 8 bases to trimming and J lost 6 bases, with 17 bases between them. The CDR3 has 14 amino acids. CDR3 amino acids: CASRGNGVGQPQHF. CDR3 nucleotide sequence: TGTGCCAGCCGGGGGAATGGGGTTGGTCAGCCCCAGCATTTT.

This chain links TRBV6-2 or TRBV6-3 with TRBJ2-7, with 7 positions matching TRBD2. Germline CDR1 MNHEY, CDR2 SVGEGT. The CDR3 covers 15 residues. V trimming: 6 bases; J trimming: 5 bases; junction bases outside the gene matches: 13. CDR3 in amino acids: CASSPLPLAYDEQYF. The CDR3 nucleotides read TGTGCCAGCAGCCCCCTCCCACTAGCGTACGACGAGCAGTACTTC.

The chain combines TRBV6-2 or TRBV6-3 with TRBJ1-5; 11 bases are a match to TRBD1. The CDR3 length is 13 residues. Trimming removed 6 bases from V and 6 bases from J; junction bases left unmatched: 1. Germline CDR1 reads MNHEY; CDR2 reads SVGEGT. CDR3 in DNA: TGTGCCAGCAGCGGGACAGGGGGTCAGCCCCAGCATTTT. This encodes CASSGTGGQPQHF.

This clone was seen a handful of times. This chain uses TRBV2 with TRBJ1-1; tentative D call: TRBD1 (6 bases). This CDR3 region has 12 residues. The V end was cut by 3 bases, the J end by 11 bases, with 13 bases between. Germline CDR1 and CDR2: SNHLY and FYNNEI. In nucleotides, the CDR3 is TGTGCCAGCAGTGACCACAGGGCTTACGCTTTCTTT. The encoded protein is CASSDHRAYAFF. The variable domain in full, with the rest retrieved from reference TRBV2 and TRBJ1-1, is EPEVTQTPSHQVTQMGQEVILRCVPISNHLYFYWYRQILGQKVEFLVSFYNNEISEKSEIFDDQFSVERPDGSNFTLKIRSTKLEDSAMYFCASSDHRAYAFFGQGTRLTVV.

This chain connects TRBV7-3 to TRBJ2-2; perhaps D is TRBD1 or TRBD2 (5 bases each). The CDR3 is made up of 13 amino acids. The germline V gene has CDR1 SGHTA and CDR2 FQGTGA. Trimming pared 3 bases from V and 4 bases from J, leaving 6 bases between. CDR3: CASSFGGTGELFF. The CDR3 DNA sequence: TGTGCCAGCAGCTTTGGGGGCACCGGGGAGCTGTTTTTT.

The V gene is TRBV5-1, the J gene TRBJ1-1; D remains ambiguous. Germline lookup yields CDR1 SGHRS and CDR2 YFSETQ. The V gene lost 0 bases and the J gene lost 7 bases, with 4 bases spanning the gap. There are 11 residues in the CDR3. The CDR3 spells CASSLENEAFF. Written as DNA, the CDR3 is TGCGCCAGCAGCTTGGAAAATGAAGCTTTCTTT.

This clone was seen a handful of times. V and J are TRBV9 and TRBJ1-1; 7 nucleotides align to TRBD1. The V gene's germline CDR1 is SGDLS and CDR2 YYNGEE. The CDR3 contains 15 residues. V lost 2 bases to trimming and J lost 8 bases; unmatched junction nucleotides: 12. The CDR3 DNA follows: TGTGCCAGCAGCGTTTCTTTAACCGGGACAGAAGAAGCTTTCTTT. It codes for CASSVSLTGTEEAFF.

The chain combines TRBV9 with TRBJ2-3; no clear D. Deletions cut 1 base from V and 1 base from J, with 13 bases between. CDR1 is SGDLS and CDR2 is YYNGEE in the germline V gene. The CDR3 consists of 16 residues. The CDR3 region has the DNA TGTGCCAGCAGCGTAAAGGCTTCCGCTGGCACAGATACGCAGTATTTT. It codes for CASSVKASAGTDTQYF.

This clone was seen repeatedly, ten times or more. The gene calls are TRBV14 and TRBJ1-2; TRBD1 is a possible D gene (6 bases). CDR1 is SGHDN and CDR2 is FVKESK in the germline V gene. This CDR3 is built from 13 residues. The germline V and J ends were trimmed by 1 base and 4 bases, with 7 bases remaining between them. The CDR3 region has the DNA TGTGCCAGCAGCCAAGGCAGGGGCTATGGCTACACCTTC. Encoded protein: CASSQGRGYGYTF.

This clone was found once. The chain uses TRBV3-1 (or the pseudogene TRBV3-2) and TRBJ1-2; 12 bases line up with TRBD1. CDR1 is LGHDT, CDR2 YNNKEL, per germline (reference sequence). V was pared by 3 bases and J by 2 bases, with 4 bases of the junction left unmatched. This CDR3 comprises 16 residues. The chain's CDR3 is CASSQGQGARNYGYTF. CDR3 coding DNA: TGTGCCAGCAGCCAGGGACAGGGGGCTCGGAACTATGGCTACACCTTC.